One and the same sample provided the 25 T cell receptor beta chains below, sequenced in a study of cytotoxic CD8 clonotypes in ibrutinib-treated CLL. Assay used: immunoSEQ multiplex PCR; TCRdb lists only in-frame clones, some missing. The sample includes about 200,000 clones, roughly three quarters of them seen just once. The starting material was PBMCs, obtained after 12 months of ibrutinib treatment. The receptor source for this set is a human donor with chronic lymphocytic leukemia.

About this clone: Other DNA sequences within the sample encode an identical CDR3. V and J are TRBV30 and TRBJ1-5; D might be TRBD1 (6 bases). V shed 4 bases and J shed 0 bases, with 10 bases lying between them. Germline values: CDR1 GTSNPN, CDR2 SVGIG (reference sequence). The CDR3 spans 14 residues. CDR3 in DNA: TGTGCCTGGAACAGGGCTTATAGCAATCAGCCCCAGCATTTT. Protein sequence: CAWNRAYSNQPQHF.

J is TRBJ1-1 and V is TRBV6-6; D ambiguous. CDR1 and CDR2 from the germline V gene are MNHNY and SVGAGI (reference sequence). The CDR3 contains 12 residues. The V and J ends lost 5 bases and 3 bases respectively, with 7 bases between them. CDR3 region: CASSMQYTEAFF. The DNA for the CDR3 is TGTGCCAGCAGTATGCAATACACTGAAGCTTTCTTT.

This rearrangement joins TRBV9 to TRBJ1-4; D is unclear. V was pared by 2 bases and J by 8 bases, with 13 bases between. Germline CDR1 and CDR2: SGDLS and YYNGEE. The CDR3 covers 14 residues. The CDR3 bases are TGTGCCAGCAGCGTGACGGGTTATCAGGAAAAACTGTTTTTT. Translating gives CASSVTGYQEKLFF.

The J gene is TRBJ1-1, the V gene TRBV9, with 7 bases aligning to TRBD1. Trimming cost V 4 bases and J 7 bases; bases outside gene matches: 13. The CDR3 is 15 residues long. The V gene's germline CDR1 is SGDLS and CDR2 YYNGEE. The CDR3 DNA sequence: TGTGCCAGCAGCAGATTCCGGGACAGTGGTCGTGAAGCTTTCTTT. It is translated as CASSRFRDSGREAFF.

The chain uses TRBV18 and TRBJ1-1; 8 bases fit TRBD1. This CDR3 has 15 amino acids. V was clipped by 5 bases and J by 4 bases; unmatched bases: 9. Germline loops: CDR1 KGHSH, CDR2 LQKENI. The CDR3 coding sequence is TGTGCCAGCTCAAGAACAGGACAGGGAGCCACTGAAGCTTTCTTT. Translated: CASSRTGQGATEAFF.

The CDR3 region is CASSLGENTEAFF. CDR3 DNA: TGTGCCAGCAGCTTAGGAGAGAACACTGAAGCTTTCTTT. The chain uses TRBV11-3 and TRBJ1-1; D unclear. The CDR3 length is 13 residues. CDR1 SGHNT and CDR2 YENEEA come from the germline V gene. The ends were cut back, 1 base at V and 1 base at J, with 4 bases in the middle. The whole variable domain, filled in from reference TRBV11-3 and TRBJ1-1, reads EAGVVQSPRYKIIEKKQPVAFWCNPISGHNTLYWYLQNLGQGPELLIRYENEEAVDDSQLPKDRFSAERLKGVDSTLKIQPAELGDSAVYLCASSLGENTEAFFGQGTRLTVV.

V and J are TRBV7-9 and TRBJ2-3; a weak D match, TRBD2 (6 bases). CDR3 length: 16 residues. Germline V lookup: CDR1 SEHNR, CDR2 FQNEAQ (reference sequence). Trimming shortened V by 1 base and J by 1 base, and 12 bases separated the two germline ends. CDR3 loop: CASSLGGGGRTDTQYF. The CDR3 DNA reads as TGTGCCAGCAGCTTAGGGGGCGGAGGGCGCACAGATACGCAGTATTTT.

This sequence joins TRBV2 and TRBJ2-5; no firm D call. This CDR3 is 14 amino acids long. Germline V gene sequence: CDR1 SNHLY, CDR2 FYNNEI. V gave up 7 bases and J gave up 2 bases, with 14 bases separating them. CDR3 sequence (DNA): TGTGCCAGCAATTCGTTCGGCAGTCAAGAGACCCAGTACTTC. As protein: CASNSFGSQETQYF.

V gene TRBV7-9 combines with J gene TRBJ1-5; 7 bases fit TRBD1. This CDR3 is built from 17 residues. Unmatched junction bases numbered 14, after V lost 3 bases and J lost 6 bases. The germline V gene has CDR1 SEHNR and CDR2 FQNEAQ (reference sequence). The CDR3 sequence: CASSFGQGGASSQPQHF. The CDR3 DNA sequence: TGTGCCAGCAGCTTCGGCCAGGGGGGCGCGAGTAGTCAGCCCCAGCATTTT. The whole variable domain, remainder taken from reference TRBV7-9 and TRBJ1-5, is DTGVSQNPRHKITKRGQNVTFRCDPISEHNRLYWYRQTLGQGPEFLTYFQNEAQLEKSRLLSDRFSAERPKGSFSTLEIQRTEQGDSAMYLCASSFGQGGASSQPQHFGDGTRLSIL.

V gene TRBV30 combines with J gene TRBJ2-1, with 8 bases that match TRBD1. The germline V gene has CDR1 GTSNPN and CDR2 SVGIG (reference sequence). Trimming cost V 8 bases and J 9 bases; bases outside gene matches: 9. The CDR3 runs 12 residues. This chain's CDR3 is CAGAPGGSEQFF. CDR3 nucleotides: TGTGCCGGGGCACCAGGGGGCAGTGAGCAGTTCTTC.

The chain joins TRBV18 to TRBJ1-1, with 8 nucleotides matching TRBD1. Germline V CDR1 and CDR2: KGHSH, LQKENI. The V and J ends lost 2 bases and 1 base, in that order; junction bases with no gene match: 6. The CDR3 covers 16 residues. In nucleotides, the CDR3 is TGTGCCAGCTCACCAATTGGGACAGGATCGAACACTGAAGCTTTCTTT. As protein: CASSPIGTGSNTEAFF.

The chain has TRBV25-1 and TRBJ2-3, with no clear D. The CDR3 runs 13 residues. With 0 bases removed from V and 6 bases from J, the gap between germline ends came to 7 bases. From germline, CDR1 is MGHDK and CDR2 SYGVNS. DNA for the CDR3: TGTGCCAGCAGTGAATACGATTCTGATACGCAGTATTTT. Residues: CASSEYDSDTQYF.

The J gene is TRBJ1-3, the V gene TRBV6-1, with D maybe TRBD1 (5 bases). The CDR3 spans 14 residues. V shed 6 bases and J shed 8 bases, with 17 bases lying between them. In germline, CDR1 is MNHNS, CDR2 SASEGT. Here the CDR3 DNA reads TGTGCCAGCAGGACCGCAGGGTGGGGGGACACCATATATTTT. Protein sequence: CASRTAGWGDTIYF.

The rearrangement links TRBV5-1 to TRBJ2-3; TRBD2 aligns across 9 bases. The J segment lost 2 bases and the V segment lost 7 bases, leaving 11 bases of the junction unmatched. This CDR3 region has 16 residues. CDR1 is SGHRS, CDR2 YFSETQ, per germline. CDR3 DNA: TGCGCCAGCCACGTTGGTAGCGGGGGTTTCACAGATACGCAGTATTTT. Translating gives CASHVGSGGFTDTQYF.

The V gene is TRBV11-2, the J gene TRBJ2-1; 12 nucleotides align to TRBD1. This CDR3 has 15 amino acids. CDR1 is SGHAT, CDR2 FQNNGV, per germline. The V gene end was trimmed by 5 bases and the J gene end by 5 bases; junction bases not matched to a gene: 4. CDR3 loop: CASSARDRGHNEQFF. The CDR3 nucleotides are TGTGCCAGCAGCGCACGGGACAGGGGGCACAATGAGCAGTTCTTC.

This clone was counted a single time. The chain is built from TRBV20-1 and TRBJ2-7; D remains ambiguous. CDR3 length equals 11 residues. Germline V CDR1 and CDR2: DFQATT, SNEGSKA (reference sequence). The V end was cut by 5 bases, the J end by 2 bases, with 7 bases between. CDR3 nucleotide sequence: TGCAGTGCTCCTTCTACCTACGAGCAGTACTTC. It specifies CSAPSTYEQYF.

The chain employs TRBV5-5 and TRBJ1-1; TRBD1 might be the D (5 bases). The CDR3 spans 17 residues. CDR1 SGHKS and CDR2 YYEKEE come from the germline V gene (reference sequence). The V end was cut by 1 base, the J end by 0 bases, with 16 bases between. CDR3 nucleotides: TGTGCCAGCAGCTTGTTACAGGCGGTACCCATGAACACTGAAGCTTTCTTT. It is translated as CASSLLQAVPMNTEAFF.

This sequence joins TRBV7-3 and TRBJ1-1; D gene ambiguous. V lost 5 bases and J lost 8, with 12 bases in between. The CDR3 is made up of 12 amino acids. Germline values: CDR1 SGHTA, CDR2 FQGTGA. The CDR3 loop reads CASSPIGGEAFF. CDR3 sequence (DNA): TGTGCCAGCAGCCCGATAGGCGGGGAAGCTTTCTTT.

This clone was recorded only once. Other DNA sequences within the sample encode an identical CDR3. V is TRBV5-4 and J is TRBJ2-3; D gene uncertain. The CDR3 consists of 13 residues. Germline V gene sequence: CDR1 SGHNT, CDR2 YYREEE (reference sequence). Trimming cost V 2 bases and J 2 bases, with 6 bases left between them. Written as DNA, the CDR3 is TGTGCCAGCAGCTTACCAGACACAGATACGCAGTATTTT. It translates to CASSLPDTDTQYF.

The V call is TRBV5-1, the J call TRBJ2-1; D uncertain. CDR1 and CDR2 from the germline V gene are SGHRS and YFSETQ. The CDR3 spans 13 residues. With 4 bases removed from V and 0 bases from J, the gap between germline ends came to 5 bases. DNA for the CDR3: TGCGCCAGCAGCCCAGCCTCCTACAATGAGCAGTTCTTC. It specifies CASSPASYNEQFF.

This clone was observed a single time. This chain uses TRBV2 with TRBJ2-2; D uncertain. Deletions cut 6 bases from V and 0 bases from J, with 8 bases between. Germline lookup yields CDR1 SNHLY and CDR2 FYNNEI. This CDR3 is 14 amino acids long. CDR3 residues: CASRIQANTGELFF. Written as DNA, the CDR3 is TGTGCCAGCAGAATTCAGGCGAACACCGGGGAGCTGTTTTTT.

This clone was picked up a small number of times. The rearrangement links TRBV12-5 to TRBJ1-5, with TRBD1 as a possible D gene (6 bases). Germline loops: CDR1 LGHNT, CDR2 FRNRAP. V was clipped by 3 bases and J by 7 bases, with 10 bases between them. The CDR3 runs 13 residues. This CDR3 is CASGLAQGQPQHF. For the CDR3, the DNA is TGTGCTAGTGGTTTAGCTCAGGGGCAGCCCCAGCATTTT.

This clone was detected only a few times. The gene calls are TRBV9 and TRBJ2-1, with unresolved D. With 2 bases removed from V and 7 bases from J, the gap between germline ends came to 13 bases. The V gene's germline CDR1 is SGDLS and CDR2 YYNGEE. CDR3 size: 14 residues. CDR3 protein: CASSVSALGNEQFF. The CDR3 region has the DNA TGTGCCAGCAGCGTGTCGGCCCTGGGGAATGAGCAGTTCTTC.

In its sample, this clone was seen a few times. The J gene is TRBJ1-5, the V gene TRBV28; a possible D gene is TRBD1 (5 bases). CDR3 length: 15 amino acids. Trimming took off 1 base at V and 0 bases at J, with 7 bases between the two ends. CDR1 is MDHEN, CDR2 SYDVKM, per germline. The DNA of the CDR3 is TGTGCCAGCAGTTTATCGGGGGATAGCAATCAGCCCCAGCATTTT. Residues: CASSLSGDSNQPQHF.

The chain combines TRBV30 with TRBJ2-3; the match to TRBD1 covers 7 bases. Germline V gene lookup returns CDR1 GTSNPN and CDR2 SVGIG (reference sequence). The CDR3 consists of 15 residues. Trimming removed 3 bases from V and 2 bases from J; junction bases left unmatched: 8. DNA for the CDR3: TGTGCCTGGAGCGCTTCCGACAGGGTCACAGATACGCAGTATTTT. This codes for CAWSASDRVTDTQYF.